This TCR beta chain appears in the sequencing data of a study of vaccination effects on CD4 cells after COVID-19. Study results and limitations: At late timepoints after vaccination, vaccine- and infection-induced clones shrank markedly.

Of note for this clone: Its antigen is unidentified.

TCRdb's copy holds only in-frame clones and misses some; the assay was immunoSEQ multiplex PCR. The sample has about 79,000 clones, around 70% seen once; the top ten hold 1.5% to 2%. Germline V CDR1 and CDR2: LGHDT, YNNKEL (reference sequence). CDR3 length equals 16 residues. V shed 4 bases and J shed 3 bases, with 18 bases lying between them. In the ViraFEST assay, antigen-specific CD4+ clonotypes were identified by expansion after peptide-pool stimulation. With 10 days of culture completed, CD4+ T cells were isolated. The origin of this receptor is a human donor who received a COVID-19 vaccine. The sample here was CD4+ T cells from PBMCs cultured with HCoV-229E spike peptides, taken before COVID-19 vaccination. The chain joins TRBV3-1 (or the pseudogene TRBV3-2) to TRBJ2-5; TRBD2 is a possible D gene (6 bases). The CDR3 DNA is TGTGCCAGCAGCCGACCCTTGGGAGGCAGGGAAGAGACCCAGTACTTC. Translated, it gives CASSRPLGGREETQYF.